The 18 T cell receptor beta chains below were found in one sample sequenced in a study of CD8 T cells in ankylosing spondylitis. TCRdb redid the calling of the 5' RACE reads with MiXCR, one entry per CDR3 protein. This table holds approximately 42,000 distinct CDR3 sequences, under 4.5% found once. The sequenced sample consisted of blood, either unsorted or a sorted T cell fraction (not recorded which). The receptor set was obtained from a female donor with ankylosing spondylitis or in good health (not recorded which).

In this sample, this clonotype turned up many times. The chain is built from TRBV9 and TRBJ1-1; D is uncertain. V lost 0 bases to trimming and J lost 5 bases, with 8 bases between them. Germline CDR1 reads SGDLS; CDR2 reads YYNGEE. The CDR3 consists of 13 residues. The CDR3 DNA sequence: TGTGCCAGCAGCGTAGGTTCAGAGACTGAAGCTTTCTTT. Protein: CASSVGSETEAFF.

This clonotype was counted ten times or more. J is TRBJ2-7 and V is TRBV9; either TRBD1 or TRBD2 may fit D (5 bases each). Deletions cut 4 bases from V and 9 bases from J, with 20 bases between. CDR1 is SGDLS and CDR2 is YYNGEE in the germline V gene. The CDR3 sequence is 14 residues long. The CDR3 sequence: CASSPPGPFARQYF. CDR3 DNA: TGTGCCAGCAGCCCCCCGGGACCCTTTGCGCGGCAGTACTTC. Using reference TRBV9 and TRBJ2-7 for the parts outside the CDR3, the full variable domain is DSGVTQTPKHLITATGQRVTLRCSPRSGDLSVYWYQQSLDQGLQFLIQYYNGEERAKGNILERFSAQQFPDLHSELNLSSLELGDSALYFCASSPPGPFARQYFGPGTRLTVT.

Many counts were recorded for this clonotype. The chain uses TRBV9 and TRBJ2-3; no clear D gene. The CDR3 has 16 residues. Looked up from germline, CDR1 is SGDLS and CDR2 is YYNGEE. V lost 0 bases and J lost 2, with 13 bases in between. This CDR3 is CASSVGAREPTDTQYF. The CDR3 DNA sequence: TGTGCCAGCAGCGTAGGGGCGCGAGAGCCCACAGATACGCAGTATTTT. Based on the CDR3 plus reference TRBV9 and TRBJ2-3, the full variable domain is DSGVTQTPKHLITATGQRVTLRCSPRSGDLSVYWYQQSLDQGLQFLIQYYNGEERAKGNILERFSAQQFPDLHSELNLSSLELGDSALYFCASSVGAREPTDTQYFGPGTRLTVL.

Ten or more counts support this clonotype. This sequence joins TRBV9 and TRBJ1-6; 10 positions agree with TRBD1. Germline V gene lookup returns CDR1 SGDLS and CDR2 YYNGEE. J lost 7 bases, V lost 4 bases, and 5 bases had no gene match. This CDR3 has 15 amino acids. CDR3 protein: CASSPPTGGNSPLHF. CDR3 sequence (DNA): TGTGCCAGCAGCCCCCCGACAGGGGGCAATTCACCCCTCCACTTT.

In its sample, this clonotype was seen many times. This chain connects TRBV9 to TRBJ1-3; D is undetermined. The germline V and J ends were trimmed by 0 bases and 5 bases, with 21 bases remaining between them. The germline CDR1 and CDR2 sequences are SGDLS and YYNGEE. The CDR3 is 18 amino acids. The CDR3 sequence: CASSVGEPLTGIRNTIYF. The CDR3 DNA is TGTGCCAGCAGCGTAGGCGAACCACTGACCGGGATAAGAAACACCATATATTTT.

This clonotype was found many times. V gene TRBV9 combines with J gene TRBJ2-2; either TRBD1 or TRBD2 may supply D (5 bases each). CDR1 SGDLS and CDR2 YYNGEE come from the germline V gene. CDR3 length equals 14 residues. The ends were cut back, 3 bases at V and 9 bases at J, with 15 bases in the middle. The CDR3: CASSARGLPRELFF. CDR3 DNA sequence: TGTGCCAGCAGCGCGAGGGGTTTACCGCGGGAGCTGTTTTTT.

This clonotype was counted ten times or more. The chain carries TRBV9 and TRBJ2-5, with D maybe TRBD2 (7 bases). This CDR3 is 15 amino acids long. CDR1 is SGDLS, CDR2 YYNGEE, per germline. V was cut by 0 bases and J by 1 base, with 10 bases left in between. CDR3 in DNA: TGTGCCAGCAGCGTAGTGGGGGGGGCCCAAGAGACCCAGTACTTC. Translation: CASSVVGGAQETQYF.

This clonotype has ten or more counts. V is TRBV9 and J is TRBJ2-1, with TRBD2 identical over 8 bases. Germline V gives CDR1 SGDLS, CDR2 YYNGEE. The CDR3 has 14 amino acids. V lost 1 base and J lost 6; bases outside the gene matches: 3. CDR3 DNA: TGTGCCAGCAGCGTATCGGGGGGGCGCAATGAGCAGTTCTTC. This translates into CASSVSGGRNEQFF.

This clonotype was observed a single time. Because it lacks the conserved phenylalanine or tryptophan at the end, this CDR3 is likely a read error. The V call is TRBV9, the J call TRBJ1-2; 9 positions match TRBD1. Per the germline V gene, CDR1 is SGDLS and CDR2 is YYNGEE. This CDR3 contains 15 residues. CDR3 bases: TGTCCCAGCAGCGTAGGGACAGGGAGTAACTATGGCTACACCCTC. Protein product: CPSSVGTGSNYGYTL.

This clonotype was found many times. The V and J genes are TRBV9 and TRBJ1-6; D remains unclear. Germline V gene lookup returns CDR1 SGDLS and CDR2 YYNGEE. The CDR3 loop spans 14 amino acids. Trimming removed 3 bases from V and 9 bases from J, with 13 bases in between. Written as DNA, the CDR3 is TGTGCCAGCAGCGCTCGGGTGGGGTCTTCACCCCTCCACTTT. This gives the protein CASSARVGSSPLHF.

This clonotype showed up many times. The rearrangement uses TRBV9 and TRBJ2-3; TRBD1 is a possible D gene (7 bases). The germline CDR1 and CDR2 sequences are SGDLS and YYNGEE. V was cut by 0 bases and J by 0 bases, with 11 bases left in between. This CDR3 contains 16 residues. The CDR3 is CASSVVPGGSTDTQYF. In DNA form, the CDR3 reads TGTGCCAGCAGCGTAGTTCCAGGGGGGAGCACAGATACGCAGTATTTT.

This clonotype was counted ten times or more. The rearrangement links TRBV9 to TRBJ1-2; the D is unclear. The CDR3 is 12 residues long. With 3 bases removed from V and 8 bases from J, the gap between germline ends came to 11 bases. CDR1 is SGDLS, CDR2 YYNGEE, per germline. In DNA form, the CDR3 reads TGTGCCAGCAGCGCCCTAATGGGGGGCTACACCTTC. Its translation: CASSALMGGYTF.

The rearrangement links TRBV9 to TRBJ2-7; TRBD2 aligns across 11 bases. This CDR3 is built from 15 residues. Germline-derived CDR1 and CDR2 are SGDLS and YYNGEE. J lost 7 bases, V lost 1 base, and 7 bases had no gene match. The CDR3 loop is CASSVLAGGEGEQYF. The CDR3 nucleotides read TGTGCCAGCAGCGTACTAGCGGGGGGTGAGGGGGAGCAGTACTTC.

This clonotype was detected ten times or more. The chain employs TRBV9 and TRBJ2-3; 7 bases are shared with TRBD2. Germline CDR1 reads SGDLS; CDR2 reads YYNGEE. The CDR3 totals 14 residues. V was pared by 2 bases and J by 7 bases, with 7 bases of the junction left unmatched. CDR3 in amino acids: CASSVASGSNTQYF. In DNA form, the CDR3 reads TGTGCCAGCAGCGTGGCTAGCGGCTCCAATACGCAGTATTTT.

This clonotype was observed at least ten times. This CDR3 is CASSVAEDYYGYTF. CDR3 coding DNA: TGTGCCAGCAGCGTAGCGGAGGATTACTATGGCTACACCTTC. The V call is TRBV9, the J call TRBJ1-2, with no clear D. The germline V gene encodes CDR1 SGDLS and CDR2 YYNGEE. V dropped 0 bases and J dropped 3 bases, with 9 bases sitting between them. CDR3 length equals 14 residues.

This clonotype was counted ten times or more. The chain couples TRBV9 to TRBJ2-3, with D possibly TRBD1 on 5 matching bases. Trimming took 0 bases from V and 6 from J, leaving 14 bases between them. The CDR3 runs 15 residues. Germline V gene lookup returns CDR1 SGDLS and CDR2 YYNGEE. In DNA form, the CDR3 reads TGTGCCAGCAGCGTAGACGTAGGGGCTTTGGATACGCAGTATTTT. Its protein is CASSVDVGALDTQYF.

This clonotype has at least ten counts. CDR3 protein: CASSVGAGAGDEQFF. CDR3 bases: TGTGCCAGCAGCGTAGGAGCCGGGGCTGGGGATGAGCAGTTCTTC. The chain couples TRBV9 to TRBJ2-1; either TRBD1 or TRBD2 may supply D (5 bases each). The CDR3 loop spans 15 amino acids. CDR1 and CDR2 from the germline V gene are SGDLS and YYNGEE. V was trimmed by 0 bases and J by 8 bases, leaving 15 bases between them.

This clonotype was counted at least ten times. The V gene is TRBV9, the J gene TRBJ1-4; the D is unclear. V was pared by 0 bases and J by 6 bases, with 9 bases between. Germline loops: CDR1 SGDLS, CDR2 YYNGEE. This CDR3 has 14 amino acids. CDR3 sequence: CASSVGQIDEKLFF. Written as DNA, the CDR3 is TGTGCCAGCAGCGTAGGGCAGATCGATGAAAAACTGTTTTTT.